This record covers a single TCR beta chain. The record originates from a study of cytomegalovirus exposure and HLA in healthy donors. Germline V CDR1 and CDR2: SGHNT, YYREEE (reference sequence). The CDR3 covers 14 residues. Germline trimming cut 0 bases from V and 6 bases from J; bases unmatched to any gene: 6. 60 Vbeta and 13 Jbeta primers were used in PCR. Method: immunoSEQ multiplex PCR; TCRdb's copy keeps in-frame clones and lacks some. The sample includes around 34,000 clones. This sequence joins TRBV5-4 and TRBJ2-7, with 7 bases matching TRBD1. Material for sequencing was PBMCs. This clonotype was sampled from a woman aged 40 to 49 in good health and CMV-seropositive. CDR3 protein: CASSLESTGFEQYF. CDR3 DNA sequence: TGTGCCAGCAGCTTGGAATCGACAGGGTTCGAGCAGTACTTC.